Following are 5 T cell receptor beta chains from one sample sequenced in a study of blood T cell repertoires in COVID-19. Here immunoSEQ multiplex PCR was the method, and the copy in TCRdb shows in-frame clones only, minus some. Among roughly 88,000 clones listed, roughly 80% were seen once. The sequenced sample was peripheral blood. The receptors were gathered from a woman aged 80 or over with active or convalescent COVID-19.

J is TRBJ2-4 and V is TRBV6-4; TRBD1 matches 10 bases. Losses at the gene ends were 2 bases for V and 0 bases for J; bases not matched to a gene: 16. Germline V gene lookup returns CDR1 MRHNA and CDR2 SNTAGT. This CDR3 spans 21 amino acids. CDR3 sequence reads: CASSDPHKGQGKGLAKNIQYF. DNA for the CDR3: TGTGCCAGCAGTGACCCACATAAGGGACAGGGGAAGGGGCTAGCCAAAAACATTCAGTACTTC.

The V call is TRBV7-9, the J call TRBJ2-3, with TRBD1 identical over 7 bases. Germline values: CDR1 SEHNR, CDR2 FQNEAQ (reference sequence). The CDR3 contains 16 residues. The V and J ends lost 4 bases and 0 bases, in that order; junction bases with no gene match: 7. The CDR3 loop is CASSSPGQRSTDTQYF. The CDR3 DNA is TGTGCCAGCAGCTCCCCGGGACAGCGAAGCACAGATACGCAGTATTTT.

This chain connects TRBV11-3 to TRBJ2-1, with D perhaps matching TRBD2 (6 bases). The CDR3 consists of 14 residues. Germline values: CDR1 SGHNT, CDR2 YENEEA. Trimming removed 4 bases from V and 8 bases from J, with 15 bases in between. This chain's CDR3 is CASSSPGVYDEQFF. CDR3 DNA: TGTGCCAGCAGCTCCCCGGGGGTTTATGATGAGCAGTTCTTC.

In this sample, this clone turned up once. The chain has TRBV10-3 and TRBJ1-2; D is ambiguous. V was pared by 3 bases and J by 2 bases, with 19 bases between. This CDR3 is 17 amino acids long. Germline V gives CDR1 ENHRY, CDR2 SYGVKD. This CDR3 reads CAISEIFQVGGNYGYTF. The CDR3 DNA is TGTGCCATCAGTGAAATTTTTCAGGTTGGAGGGAACTATGGCTACACCTTC.

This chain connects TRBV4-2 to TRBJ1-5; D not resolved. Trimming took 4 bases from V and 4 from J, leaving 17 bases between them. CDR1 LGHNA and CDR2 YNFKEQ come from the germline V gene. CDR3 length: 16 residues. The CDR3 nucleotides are TGTGCCAGCAGCCCCCTTTCTTTGCCGGGAAATCAGCCCCAGCATTTT. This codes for CASSPLSLPGNQPQHF.